These 32 T cell receptor beta chains came from one sample sequenced in a study of naive and memory T cell subsets. Specified treatment: skin biopsy from saline-injected control site (resident skin T cells). Input was about 1 to 1,100 ng of DNase-treated total RNA without cell sorting. Ligated cDNA underwent four rounds of PCR with nested alpha and beta constant region primers and SP2. TCRdb re-called the UMI-ligation and nested PCR reads through MiXCR, storing one row per CDR3 protein. Among over 2,000 distinct CDR3 sequences listed, 3.5% to 5% were seen once. The sample in question was skin, obtained from a saline injection site in the skin. The receptors stem from an adult in good health.

This clonotype was observed a handful of times. J is TRBJ1-2 and V is TRBV7-9; D unresolved. The V gene lost 5 bases and the J gene lost 8 bases, with 12 bases spanning the gap. This CDR3 comprises 12 residues. The V gene's germline CDR1 is SEHNR and CDR2 FQNEAQ (reference sequence). CDR3 amino acids: CASSPLTRGYTF. The CDR3 DNA follows: TGTGCCAGCAGCCCTCTAACCCGGGGCTACACCTTC.

Relative to its sample, this clonotype is medium-sized. This rearrangement joins TRBV12-5 to TRBJ2-4; no reliable D call. The CDR3 spans 15 residues. The V gene's germline CDR1 is LGHNT and CDR2 FRNRAP. Trimming cost V 1 base and J 0 bases, with 7 bases left between them. This chain's CDR3 is CASGLGTAAKNIQYF. The CDR3 bases are TGTGCTAGTGGTTTGGGGACGGCAGCCAAAAACATTCAGTACTTC.

This clonotype came up many times. The chain uses TRBV5-6 and TRBJ2-3; D ambiguous. CDR3 length: 13 residues. V was cut by 4 bases and J by 1 base, with 7 bases left in between. The germline gives CDR1 SGHDT, CDR2 YYEEEE. CDR3 sequence reads: CASSLSGTDTQYF. The CDR3 nucleotides read TGTGCCAGCAGCCTGAGTGGCACAGATACGCAGTATTTT.

In its sample, this clonotype is medium-sized (0.01 to 0.1%). The chain combines TRBV28 with TRBJ1-2; no clear D gene. V was pared by 5 bases and J by 3 bases, with 7 bases between. The germline V gene has CDR1 MDHEN and CDR2 SYDVKM. This CDR3 contains 12 residues. The DNA for the CDR3 is TGTGCCAGCAGTAGGCTTGACTATGGCTACACCTTC. It yields the protein CASSRLDYGYTF.

This clonotype is medium-sized in the sample. The rearrangement links TRBV15 to TRBJ1-2; TRBD1 matches at 9 bases. Germline V CDR1 and CDR2: LNHNV, YYDKDF (reference sequence). Unmatched junction bases numbered 0, after V lost 5 bases and J lost 2 bases. The CDR3 contains 13 residues. The chain's CDR3 is CATSGTGNYGYTF. DNA for the CDR3: TGTGCCACCAGCGGGACAGGGAACTATGGCTACACCTTC.

By sample share, this clonotype is medium-sized. This chain links TRBV27 with TRBJ1-1, with D tentatively TRBD1 (5 bases). In germline, CDR1 is MNHEY, CDR2 SMNVEV (reference sequence). The CDR3 spans 13 residues. V lost 1 base, J lost 12 bases, and 15 bases lay in between. In nucleotides, the CDR3 is TGTGCCAGCAGTTTATTAGGGGCCCGGGTGCCTTTCTTT. This gives the protein CASSLLGARVPFF.

By share, this clonotype ranks as medium-sized. The chain links TRBV29-1 to TRBJ1-4; 8 nucleotides agree with TRBD1. The V gene's germline CDR1 is SQVTM and CDR2 ANQGSEA. With V trimmed by 6 bases and J by 0 bases, 0 bases remained unmatched. This CDR3 has 13 residues. The CDR3 nucleotides are TGCAGCGTACAGGGGGCAACTAATGAAAAACTGTTTTTT. This sequence encodes CSVQGATNEKLFF.

In its sample, this clonotype was seen a few times. The J gene is TRBJ2-3, the V gene TRBV5-6; 9 bases are shared with TRBD1. Germline values: CDR1 SGHDT, CDR2 YYEEEE. The CDR3 is 14 residues long. Trimming took 6 bases from V and 2 from J; bases not matched to a gene: 4. CDR3 nucleotide sequence: TGTGCCAGCACCGTACAGGGGGCCACAGATACGCAGTATTTT. Its protein is CASTVQGATDTQYF.

This clonotype rates as medium-sized (0.01 to 0.1%). This CDR3 reads CASSYRDRNYEQYF. As DNA, the CDR3 is TGTGCCAGCAGCTACCGGGACCGAAACTACGAGCAGTACTTC. This chain uses TRBV14 with TRBJ2-7; D is perhaps TRBD1 or TRBD2 (5 bases each). Trimming took off 5 bases at V and 3 bases at J, with 14 bases between the two ends. Germline V gene data show CDR1 as SGHDN and CDR2 as FVKESK. This CDR3 comprises 14 residues.

This clonotype occurred many times. This chain joins TRBV7-9 and TRBJ1-3; the D is unclear. Germline V CDR1 and CDR2: SEHNR, FQNEAQ (reference sequence). V lost 2 bases to trimming and J lost 2 bases, with 1 base between them. This CDR3 spans 12 amino acids. CDR3 loop: CASSLTGNTIYF. CDR3 nucleotides: TGTGCCAGCAGCTTAACTGGAAACACCATATATTTT. Based on the CDR3 plus reference TRBV7-9 and TRBJ1-3, the full variable domain is DTGVSQNPRHKITKRGQNVTFRCDPISEHNRLYWYRQTLGQGPEFLTYFQNEAQLEKSRLLSDRFSAERPKGSFSTLEIQRTEQGDSAMYLCASSLTGNTIYFGEGSWLTVV.

By sample fraction, this clonotype is medium-sized. CDR3 amino acids: CASSLGHLNGYTF. DNA for the CDR3: TGTGCCAGCAGCCTTGGACATCTGAATGGCTACACCTTC. This sequence joins TRBV6-5 and TRBJ1-2; tentative D call: TRBD1 (5 bases). The V end lost 6 bases, the J end lost 6 bases, and 14 bases lay between the germline ends. From germline, CDR1 is MNHEY and CDR2 SVGAGI. The CDR3 runs 13 residues.

Many counts were recorded for this clonotype. This chain links TRBV2 with TRBJ1-2, with D unresolved. V lost 6 bases and J 0 bases, leaving 8 bases between the germline ends. The CDR3 runs 13 residues. Looked up from germline, CDR1 is SNHLY and CDR2 is FYNNEI. CDR3 DNA: TGTGCCAGCAGGAGGGATGCTAACTATGGCTACACCTTC. It yields the protein CASRRDANYGYTF.

This clonotype is categorized as medium-sized. The CDR3 sequence is CSARDTWSVNEQYF. Here the CDR3 DNA reads TGCAGTGCTAGAGATACGTGGTCTGTAAACGAGCAGTACTTC. The chain combines TRBV20-1 with TRBJ2-7, with D unclear. The germline V and J ends were trimmed by 0 bases and 5 bases, with 14 bases remaining between them. This CDR3 spans 14 amino acids. Looked up from germline, CDR1 is DFQATT and CDR2 is SNEGSKA (reference sequence).

This clonotype was recorded many times. Compared with germline, one end of the junction differs, possibly owing to a read error. The V gene is TRBV7-9, the J gene TRBJ2-7; the D gene is possibly TRBD1 (5 bases). CDR3 length: 13 residues. Germline V gene data show CDR1 as SEHNR and CDR2 as FQNEAQ (reference sequence). The CDR3 sequence: CASSLANPGHVNF. The CDR3 bases are TGTGCCAGCAGCTTAGCCAACCCAGGACACGTGAACTTC.

Many counts were recorded for this clonotype. The chain joins TRBV2 to TRBJ2-2; TRBD1 or TRBD2 may be the D gene (5 bases each). V lost 5 bases and J 8 bases, leaving 15 bases between the germline ends. This CDR3 has 14 amino acids. Germline CDR1 and CDR2: SNHLY and FYNNEI. The CDR3, as DNA: TGTGCCAGCAGTACAGGACTCCGCACTGGGGAGCTGTTTTTT. Amino acids: CASSTGLRTGELFF.

Judged by abundance, this clonotype is medium-sized. The gene calls are TRBV20-1 and TRBJ2-1, with D perhaps TRBD2 (7 bases). The CDR3 runs 13 residues. CDR1 DFQATT and CDR2 SNEGSKA come from the germline V gene (reference sequence). Trimming pared 5 bases from V and 15 bases from J, leaving 23 bases between. The CDR3 nucleotides read TGCAGTGCTGCACCCCAGGGAGGGGGATCAGCGTTCTTC. Translation gives CSAAPQGGGSAFF.

This clonotype ranks as medium-sized. The chain employs TRBV29-1 and TRBJ1-1; weak D call: TRBD1 (5 bases). V was pared by 8 bases and J by 4 bases, with 23 bases between. This CDR3 contains 15 residues. Germline lookup yields CDR1 SQVTM and CDR2 ANQGSEA. The CDR3 nucleotides are TGCAGCACTACGGGTCGAGGGGCGGGGGGCACTGAAGCTTTCTTT. Its translation: CSTTGRGAGGTEAFF.

By share, this clonotype counts as medium-sized (0.01 to 0.1%). This sequence joins TRBV6-5 and TRBJ1-3, with D perhaps matching TRBD1 (6 bases). The V gene lost 2 bases and the J gene lost 0 bases, with 8 bases spanning the gap. Germline CDR1 reads MNHEY; CDR2 reads SVGAGI. There are 15 residues in the CDR3. CDR3 sequence (DNA): TGTGCCAGCAGTTACGCCAGGGGCTCTGGAAACACCATATATTTT. It translates to CASSYARGSGNTIYF.

Sample share makes this clonotype medium-sized. The rearrangement links TRBV12-5 to TRBJ1-5; TRBD1 aligns across 9 bases. In germline, CDR1 is LGHNT, CDR2 FRNRAP. The V gene end was trimmed by 7 bases and the J gene end by 5 bases; junction bases not matched to a gene: 9. The CDR3 is made up of 15 amino acids. DNA for the CDR3: TGTGCTAGTGCCGCCCGGGACAGGGCCGATCAGCCCCAGCATTTT. Amino acids: CASAARDRADQPQHF.

A remark on this clonotype: Likely a read error: the CDR3 ends without its conserved phenylalanine or tryptophan. It is unclear where the CDR3 begins or ends on the DNA, so no DNA is shown, and the CDR3 is as TCRdb lists it. V and J are TRBV20-1 and TRBJ2-1; the D call TRBD2 from the table was never checked on the DNA. Germline assignment: CDR1 DFQATT and CDR2 SNEGSKA (reference sequence). Termini included, the CDR3 measures 14 amino acids. The CDR3 protein is CSEENSGNYNEQLL.

The table lists this clonotype with many counts. Given a much more abundant clone one base away, this may be a read error. The rearrangement links TRBV20-1 to TRBJ2-5; 7 bases map to TRBD1. Looked up from germline, CDR1 is DFQATT and CDR2 is SNEGSKA (reference sequence). The CDR3 covers 13 residues. V lost 3 bases and J lost 4; bases outside the gene matches: 5. CDR3 coding DNA: TGCAGTGCTAGGACAGGGTGTGGAGAGACCCAGTACTTC. Translated: CSARTGCGETQYF.

The rearrangement uses TRBV10-3 and TRBJ1-3; 12 bases agree with TRBD1. CDR3 length: 17 residues. V lost 8 bases, J lost 3 bases, and 11 bases stayed unmatched. Germline CDR1 and CDR2: ENHRY and SYGVKD. The CDR3 loop is CAIGDRGREMNGNTIYF. CDR3 DNA: TGTGCCATCGGGGACAGGGGGCGCGAAATGAATGGAAACACCATATATTTT.

This clonotype was observed at least ten times. The chain is built from TRBV19 and TRBJ1-1; TRBD1 aligns across 11 bases. In germline, CDR1 is LNHDA, CDR2 SQIVND (reference sequence). The junction had 5 bases not matched to a gene; V was cut back by 4 bases and J by 4 bases. The CDR3 is made up of 15 amino acids. The CDR3 loop reads CASSRTGGSSTEAFF. The CDR3 DNA is TGTGCCAGTAGTAGGACAGGGGGCAGTTCCACTGAAGCTTTCTTT.

Relative to its sample, this clonotype is medium-sized. The chain couples TRBV14 to TRBJ2-1; D is possibly TRBD1 or TRBD2 (5 bases each). This CDR3 is 13 amino acids long. V was clipped by 4 bases and J by 5 bases, with 9 bases between them. The germline gives CDR1 SGHDN, CDR2 FVKESK. The CDR3 DNA follows: TGTGCCAGCAGCCCCGGGACCCACAATGAGCAGTTCTTC. Residues: CASSPGTHNEQFF.

This clonotype ranks as medium-sized. This rearrangement joins TRBV10-3 to TRBJ2-1; 14 bases are shared with TRBD2. The germline V gene encodes CDR1 ENHRY and CDR2 SYGVKD. V was pared by 6 bases and J by 5 bases, with 3 bases of the junction left unmatched. This CDR3 has 15 residues. The DNA for the CDR3 is TGTGCCATCAGCGGGACTAGCGGGAGAGACAATGAGCAGTTCTTC. This encodes CAISGTSGRDNEQFF.

This clonotype is medium-sized within its sample. This chain uses TRBV7-2 with TRBJ1-1; D remains ambiguous. The germline V and J ends were trimmed by 5 bases and 0 bases, with 7 bases remaining between them. CDR1 is SGHTA, CDR2 FQGNSA, per germline. This CDR3 is 13 amino acids long. Written as DNA, the CDR3 is TGTGCCAGCAGCAACGAAATGAACACTGAAGCTTTCTTT. Protein product: CASSNEMNTEAFF.

The chain joins TRBV3-1 to TRBJ1-2, with 7 nucleotides matching TRBD1. The J segment lost 6 bases and the V segment lost 5 bases, leaving 6 bases of the junction unmatched. The CDR3 totals 13 residues. Germline V gene data show CDR1 as LGHDT and CDR2 as YNNKEL (reference sequence). DNA of the CDR3: TGTGCCAGCAGCTTCAGGGGGGCTGATGGCTACACCTTC. Protein product: CASSFRGADGYTF.

This clonotype appeared a few times. V gene TRBV27 combines with J gene TRBJ1-1, with TRBD1 identical over 9 bases. Per the germline V gene, CDR1 is MNHEY and CDR2 is SMNVEV (reference sequence). V shed 6 bases, J shed 1 base, and the junction held 12 bases outside the gene matches. This CDR3 has 17 amino acids. As DNA, the CDR3 is TGTGCCAGCAGCAATCTCGGGACAGGGTCGAGGAACACTGAAGCTTTCTTT. Its protein is CASSNLGTGSRNTEAFF.

This clonotype qualifies as medium-sized. V and J are TRBV7-8 and TRBJ2-3; 13 nucleotides line up with TRBD2. The trim removed 4 bases at V and 6 bases at J, leaving 7 bases unmatched. The CDR3 contains 16 residues. Germline CDR1 reads SGHVS; CDR2 reads FQNEAQ. DNA of the CDR3: TGTGCCAGCAGCTCACTAGCGGGAGGGCTGATTGATACGCAGTATTTT. Its translation: CASSSLAGGLIDTQYF. The complete variable domain, with remaining parts taken from reference TRBV7-8 and TRBJ2-3, reads GAGVSQSPRYKVAKRGQDVALRCDPISGHVSLFWYQQALGQGPEFLTYFQNEAQLDKSGLPSDRFFAERPEGSVSTLKIQRTQQEDSAVYLCASSSLAGGLIDTQYFGPGTRLTVL.

This clonotype is labeled medium-sized (0.01 to 0.1%). The chain couples TRBV10-3 to TRBJ1-5; D call uncertain. The length of the CDR3 is 12 residues. V was pared by 0 bases and J by 4 bases, with 1 base between. Germline loops: CDR1 ENHRY, CDR2 SYGVKD. This CDR3 is CAISESNQPQHF. CDR3 bases: TGTGCCATCAGTGAGTCGAATCAGCCCCAGCATTTT.

This clonotype is deemed medium-sized. This chain joins TRBV6-1 and TRBJ2-7, with D perhaps TRBD1 (5 bases). Looked up from germline, CDR1 is MNHNS and CDR2 is SASEGT. This CDR3 is 13 amino acids long. Between the trimmed V and J ends, which lost 5 bases and 10 bases, there was a span of 18 bases. As DNA, the CDR3 is TGTGCCAGCAGTAGGGGCAGGGAAATTAGTCAGTACTTC. Its protein is CASSRGREISQYF.

By sample fraction, this clonotype is medium-sized. The rearrangement links TRBV12-5 to TRBJ1-1; 8 bases fit TRBD1. Germline CDR1 is LGHNT and CDR2 is FRNRAP. The CDR3 is 16 residues long. Germline trimming cut 0 bases from V and 5 bases from J; bases unmatched to any gene: 8. This CDR3 is CASGLVPGGARTEAFF. The CDR3 coding sequence is TGTGCTAGTGGTTTGGTCCCAGGGGGCGCAAGGACTGAAGCTTTCTTT. The full variable domain, completed using reference TRBV12-5 and TRBJ1-1, is DARVTQTPRHKVTEMGQEVTMRCQPILGHNTVFWYRQTMMQGLELLAYFRNRAPLDDSGMPKDRFSAEMPDATLATLKIQPSEPRDSAVYFCASGLVPGGARTEAFFGQGTRLTVV.